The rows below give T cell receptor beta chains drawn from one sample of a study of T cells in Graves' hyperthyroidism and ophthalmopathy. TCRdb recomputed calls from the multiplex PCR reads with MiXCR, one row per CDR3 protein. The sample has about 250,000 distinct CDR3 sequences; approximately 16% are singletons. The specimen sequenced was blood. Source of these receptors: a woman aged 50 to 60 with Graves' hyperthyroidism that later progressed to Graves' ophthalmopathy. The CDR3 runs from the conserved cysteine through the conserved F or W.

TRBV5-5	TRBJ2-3	CASSLVAGGPSDTQYF
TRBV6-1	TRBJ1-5	CASSEQGVHNQPQHF
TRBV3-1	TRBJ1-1	CARGLDSSTEAFF
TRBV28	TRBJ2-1	CASSGGTSEYNEQFF
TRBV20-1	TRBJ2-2	CSASPLGAGGTPGSCFF
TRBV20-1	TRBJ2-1	CSAYIHSSGTYNEQFF
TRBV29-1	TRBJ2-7	CSANRGPYEQYF
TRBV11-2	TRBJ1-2	CASSFGDRGYTF
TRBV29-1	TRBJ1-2	CSVQIWDSNGYTF
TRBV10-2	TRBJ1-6	CASRGTDLSPLHF
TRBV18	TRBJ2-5	CASSPPTGTGNWGTQYF
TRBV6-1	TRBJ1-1	CATLNTGLANTEAFF
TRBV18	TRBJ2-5	CASSPSYLMEAQYF
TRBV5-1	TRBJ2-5	CASSSSGLAGEETQYF
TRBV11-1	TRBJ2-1	CASSLHISGLAGYNEQFF
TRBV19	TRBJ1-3	CATDGQPYGNTIYF
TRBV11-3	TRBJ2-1	CASSSSFSGSLWNEQFF
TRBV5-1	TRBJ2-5	CASSPAGTGEETQYF
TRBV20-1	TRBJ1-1	CSARDSGSNTEAFF
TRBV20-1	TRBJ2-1	CSARDLRGLAAGNEQFF
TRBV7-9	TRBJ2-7	CASSLGVNYEQYF
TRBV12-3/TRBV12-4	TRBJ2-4	CASSLARGQNIQYF
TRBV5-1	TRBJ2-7	CASSPTGGGSYEQYF
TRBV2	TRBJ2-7	CASSEGDTFKGEQYF
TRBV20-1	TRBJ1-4	CSARARASNEKLFF
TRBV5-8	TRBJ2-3	CASSFGTGNGDTQYF
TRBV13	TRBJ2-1	CASSPRDRGPNNEQFF
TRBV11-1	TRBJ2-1	CASSDRGLAGDLNEQFF
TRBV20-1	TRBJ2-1	CSARDQGLAGLDEQFF
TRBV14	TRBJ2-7	CASSQDYYWTGRNYEQYF
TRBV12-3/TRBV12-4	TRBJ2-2	CANLRLRGQAFTGELFF
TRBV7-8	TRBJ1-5	CASSLEWGGEPQHF
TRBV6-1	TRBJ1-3	CASSGAGAGNTIYF
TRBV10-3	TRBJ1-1	CAISAGSGAFF
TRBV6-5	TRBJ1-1	CAGSYAETEVTEAFF
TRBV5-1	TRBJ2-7	CASSLAPTSGSDEQYF
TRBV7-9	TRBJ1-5	CASTQDNQPQHF
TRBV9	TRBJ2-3	CASSVLLAGSTDTQYF
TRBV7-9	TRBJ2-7	CASSLGGYGSEQYF
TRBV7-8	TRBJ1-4	CASSRRDRGLFLTNEKLFF
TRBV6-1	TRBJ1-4	CASSGGLGEKLFF
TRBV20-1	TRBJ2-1	CSASPTGFYDEQFF
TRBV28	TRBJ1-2	CASRSQGVSGYGYTF
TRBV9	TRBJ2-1	CASSMVAYEQFF
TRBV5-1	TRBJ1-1	CASSLNQGTEAFF